In its sample, the clone carrying this TCR beta chain was seen a few times. Its matching antigen is unknown. These data come from a study of cytomegalovirus exposure and HLA in healthy donors. The wider study: About four fifths of 350 to 400 genotyped donors fell in the Caucasian-associated ancestry cluster.

CDR3 length: 13 residues. CDR1 is MNHEY and CDR2 is SMNVEV in the germline V gene (reference sequence). V lost 9 bases and J lost 4, with 12 bases in between. Whole-study findings and limits: Further analysis was carried out later, and it showed several of the most significant clusters appearing linked to common viral pathogens. Accurate prediction of most subjects' HLA-A and HLA-B alleles from TCR beta sequences was reported.

13 Jbeta primers and 60 Vbeta primers were used for the PCR. Measured with immunoSEQ multiplex PCR; TCRdb has only the in-frame clones, and not every one. Among roughly 95,000 clones, roughly four fifths were seen once, and the ten largest hold approximately 3.6%. The V gene is TRBV27, the J gene TRBJ1-4; D call uncertain. The TCR comes from a young man in good health and CMV-seropositive. The sample was PBMCs. The CDR3 bases are TGTGCCAGTTCCACGGGGTTTAATGAAAAACTGTTTTTT. Translating gives CASSTGFNEKLFF.